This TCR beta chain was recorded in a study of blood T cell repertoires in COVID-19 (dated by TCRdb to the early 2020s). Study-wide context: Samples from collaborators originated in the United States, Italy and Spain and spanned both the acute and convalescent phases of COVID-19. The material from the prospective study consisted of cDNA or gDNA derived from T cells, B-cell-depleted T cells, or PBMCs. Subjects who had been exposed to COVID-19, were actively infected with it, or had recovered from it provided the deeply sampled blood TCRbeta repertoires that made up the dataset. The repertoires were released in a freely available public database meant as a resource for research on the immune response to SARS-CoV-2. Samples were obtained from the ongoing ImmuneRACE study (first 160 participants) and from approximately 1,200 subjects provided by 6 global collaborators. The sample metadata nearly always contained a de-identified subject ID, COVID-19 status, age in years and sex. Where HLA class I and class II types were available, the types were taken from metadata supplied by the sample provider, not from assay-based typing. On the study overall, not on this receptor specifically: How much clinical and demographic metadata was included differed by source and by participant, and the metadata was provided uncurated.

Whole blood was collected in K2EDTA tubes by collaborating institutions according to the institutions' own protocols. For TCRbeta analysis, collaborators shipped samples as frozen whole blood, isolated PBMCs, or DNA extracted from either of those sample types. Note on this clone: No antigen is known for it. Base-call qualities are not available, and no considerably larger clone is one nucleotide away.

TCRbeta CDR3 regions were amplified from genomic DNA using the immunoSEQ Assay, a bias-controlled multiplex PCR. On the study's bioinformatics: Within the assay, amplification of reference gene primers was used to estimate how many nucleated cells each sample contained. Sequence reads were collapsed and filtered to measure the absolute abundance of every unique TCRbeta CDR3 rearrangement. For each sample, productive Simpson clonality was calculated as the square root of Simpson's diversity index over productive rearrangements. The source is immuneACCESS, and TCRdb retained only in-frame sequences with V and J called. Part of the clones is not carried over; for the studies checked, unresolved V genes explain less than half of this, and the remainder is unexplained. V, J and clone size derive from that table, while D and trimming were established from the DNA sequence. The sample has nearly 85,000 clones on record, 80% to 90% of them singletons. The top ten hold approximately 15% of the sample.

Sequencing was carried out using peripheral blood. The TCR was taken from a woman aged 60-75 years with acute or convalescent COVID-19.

In nucleotides, the sequence is TGTGCCAGCAGTTCGGAACAGGGGGCGCGCGGTTCACCCCTCCACTTT. Its translation is CASSSEQGARGSPLHF. The chain was built from TRBV6-5 and TRBJ1-6, and 9 junction bases match TRBD1. V ends up 4 bases short and J 9 bases short, with an unmatched junction base count of 10. CDR1 and CDR2 are read off the germline V gene as MNHEY and SVGAGI. Reading from cysteine to phenylalanine, the CDR3 counts 16 amino acids. Only the CDR3 part of the read is kept: 48 bases, read in frame from the first base.